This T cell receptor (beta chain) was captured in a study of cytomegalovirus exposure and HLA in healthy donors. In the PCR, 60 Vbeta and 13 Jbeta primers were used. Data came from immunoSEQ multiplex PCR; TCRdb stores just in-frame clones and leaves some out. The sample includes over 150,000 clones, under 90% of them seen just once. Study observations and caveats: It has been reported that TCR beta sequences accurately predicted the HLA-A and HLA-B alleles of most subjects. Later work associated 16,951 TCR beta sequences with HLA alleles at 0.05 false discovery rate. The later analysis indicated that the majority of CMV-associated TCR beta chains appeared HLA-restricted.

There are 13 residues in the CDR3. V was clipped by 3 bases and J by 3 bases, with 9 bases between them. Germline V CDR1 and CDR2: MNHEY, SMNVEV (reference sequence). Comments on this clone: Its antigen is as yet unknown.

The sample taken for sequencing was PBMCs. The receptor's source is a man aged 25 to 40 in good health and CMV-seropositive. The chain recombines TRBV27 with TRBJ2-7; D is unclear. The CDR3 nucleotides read TGTGCCAGCAGTTTTGGGCTCCACTACGAGCAGTACTTC. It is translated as CASSFGLHYEQYF.